This record looks at one T cell receptor beta chain sequence and its context. Its antigen is currently unknown. The sample is drawn from a study of post-analysis software for immune sequencing data. Overall study: Relapsing-remitting, secondary progressive and progressive-relapsing courses of multiple sclerosis were included.

General observations from the study: F-measure co-clustering was strong for batch-matched samples. Controls significantly exceeded multiple sclerosis patients in normalized Chao1 diversity. Roughly five TRBV segments appeared more often in patients than in controls, and TRBV5-6, TRBV5-1 and TRBV20-1 were among these.

The library was made from cDNA and included unique molecular identifiers. TCRdb processed the PCR reads anew with MiXCR; each CDR3 protein has one entry. The repertoire holds 500,000 to 600,000 distinct CDR3 sequences, with roughly 46% as singletons. Germline V gene sequence: CDR1 SGHVS, CDR2 FQNEAQ. This CDR3 spans 14 amino acids. The V gene lost 8 bases and the J gene lost 5 bases, with 18 bases spanning the gap. The rearrangement joins TRBV7-8 to TRBJ2-5, with D possibly matching TRBD1 (7 bases). The source material was blood. The origin of this receptor is a girl aged 5-17 years with multiple sclerosis. DNA for the CDR3: TGTGCCAGCGGAGGAGGGGGCGCGTGGGAGACCCAGTACTTC. This sequence encodes CASGGGGAWETQYF.